The rows below give T cell receptor beta chains drawn from one sample of a study of T cells in Graves' hyperthyroidism and ophthalmopathy. TCRdb passed the multiplex PCR reads through MiXCR, listing each CDR3 protein once. The table lists approximately 250,000 distinct CDR3 sequences, roughly a quarter of them singletons. The sample consisted of blood. The receptor set was obtained from a middle-aged woman with Graves' ophthalmopathy. CDR3s include the opening cysteine and the closing phenylalanine or tryptophan. The D gene is left open where the match is weak. Clone size is stated in some rows and not others, as once, few, many or a class when expanded.

j_call: TRBJ1-2; v_call: TRBV30; clone_size: many; d_call: .; cdr3_aa: CAWSGIYGYTF; cdr3_nt: TGTGCCTGGAGCGGGATCTATGGCTACACCTTC
j_call: TRBJ1-1; v_call: TRBV20-1; clone_size: many; d_call: .; cdr3_aa: CSAPTSRGGGNTEAFF; cdr3_nt: TGCAGTGCTCCCACCTCTAGGGGGGGTGGGAACACTGAAGCTTTCTTT
j_call: TRBJ2-7; v_call: TRBV30; clone_size: few; d_call: .; cdr3_aa: CAWSVPPRGSAIWAYEQYF; cdr3_nt: TGTGCCTGGAGTGTACCCCCGCGAGGTAGCGCGATCTGGGCGTACGAGCAGTACTTC
j_call: TRBJ2-4; v_call: TRBV29-1; clone_size: many; d_call: TRBD1; cdr3_aa: CSVNRGNIQYF; cdr3_nt: TGCAGCGTTAACAGGGGAAACATTCAGTACTTC
j_call: TRBJ2-2; v_call: TRBV6-1; clone_size: many; d_call: TRBD1; cdr3_aa: CASSERGQAPGELFF; cdr3_nt: TGTGCCAGCAGTGAAAGGGGACAGGCTCCCGGGGAGCTGTTTTTT
j_call: TRBJ2-7; v_call: TRBV16; clone_size: .; d_call: .; cdr3_aa: CASSPTGRTAWEQYF; cdr3_nt: TGTGCCAGCAGCCCAACGGGGCGGACAGCTTGGGAGCAGTACTTC
j_call: TRBJ1-1; v_call: TRBV12-3/TRBV12-4; clone_size: few; d_call: .; cdr3_aa: CASRQGLNTEAFF; cdr3_nt: TGTGCCAGCCGACAAGGGCTGAACACTGAAGCTTTCTTT
j_call: TRBJ1-2; v_call: TRBV28; clone_size: many; d_call: .; cdr3_aa: CASSFPHPNYGYTF; cdr3_nt: TGTGCCAGCAGTTTCCCGCACCCTAACTATGGCTACACCTTC
j_call: TRBJ1-2; v_call: TRBV20-1; clone_size: many; d_call: TRBD1; cdr3_aa: CSATDRDYGYTF; cdr3_nt: TGCAGTGCTACGGACAGGGACTATGGCTACACCTTC
j_call: TRBJ1-2; v_call: TRBV18; clone_size: many; d_call: TRBD1; cdr3_aa: CASSPAGGVYGYTF; cdr3_nt: TGTGCCAGCTCACCTGCAGGGGGTGTCTATGGCTACACCTTC
j_call: TRBJ2-7; v_call: TRBV20-1; clone_size: .; d_call: TRBD1; cdr3_aa: CSARDPGQGPYEQYF; cdr3_nt: TGCAGTGCTAGAGATCCGGGACAGGGACCCTACGAGCAGTACTTC
j_call: TRBJ1-2; v_call: TRBV12-3/TRBV12-4; clone_size: many; d_call: .; cdr3_aa: CASQFGRGYGYTF; cdr3_nt: TGTGCCAGTCAGTTCGGCAGGGGCTATGGCTACACCTTC
j_call: TRBJ2-7; v_call: TRBV12-3/TRBV12-4; clone_size: many; d_call: .; cdr3_aa: CASSPTLNEQYF; cdr3_nt: TGTGCCAGCAGCCCAACTTTAAACGAGCAGTACTTC
j_call: TRBJ2-2; v_call: TRBV5-1; clone_size: many; d_call: .; cdr3_aa: CASSASGAGVATGELFF; cdr3_nt: TGCGCCAGCAGCGCCTCGGGGGCGGGAGTGGCCACCGGGGAGCTGTTTTTT
j_call: TRBJ1-1; v_call: TRBV12-3/TRBV12-4; clone_size: .; d_call: TRBD1; cdr3_aa: CASSATGGGTEAFF; cdr3_nt: TGTGCCAGCAGTGCTACAGGGGGCGGAACTGAAGCTTTCTTT
j_call: TRBJ2-3; v_call: TRBV11-2; clone_size: once; d_call: .; cdr3_aa: CASSLLERSGDQPDTQYF; cdr3_nt: TGTGCCAGCAGCTTATTGGAGAGGTCGGGAGATCAACCAGATACGCAGTATTTT
j_call: TRBJ2-7; v_call: TRBV28; clone_size: many; d_call: .; cdr3_aa: CASSGRLDRGSYEQYF; cdr3_nt: TGTGCCAGCAGTGGACGACTAGATCGAGGCTCCTACGAGCAGTACTTC
j_call: TRBJ2-7; v_call: TRBV7-9; clone_size: many; d_call: .; cdr3_aa: CASSVAEISYEQYF; cdr3_nt: TGTGCCAGCAGCGTAGCGGAAATCTCCTACGAGCAGTACTTC
j_call: TRBJ1-1; v_call: TRBV5-1; clone_size: many; d_call: TRBD1; cdr3_aa: CASSWRAGGKDTEAFF; cdr3_nt: TGCGCCAGCAGCTGGAGGGCAGGGGGAAAGGACACTGAAGCTTTCTTT
j_call: TRBJ2-7; v_call: TRBV9; clone_size: .; d_call: TRBD2; cdr3_aa: CASNREGSYEQYF; cdr3_nt: TGTGCCAGCAACCGGGAGGGCTCCTACGAGCAGTACTTC
j_call: TRBJ2-7; v_call: TRBV5-1; clone_size: many; d_call: .; cdr3_aa: CASSTTGLSSYEQYF; cdr3_nt: TGCGCCAGCAGCACGACAGGACTGAGCTCCTACGAGCAGTACTTC
j_call: TRBJ2-7; v_call: TRBV6-5; clone_size: .; d_call: .; cdr3_aa: CASSYFGTSYEQYF; cdr3_nt: TGTGCCAGCAGTTACTTCGGGACATCTTACGAGCAGTACTTC
j_call: TRBJ2-7; v_call: TRBV5-5; clone_size: many; d_call: .; cdr3_aa: CASRGGPYLDEQYF; cdr3_nt: TGTGCCAGCAGGGGGGGACCCTACCTCGACGAGCAGTACTTC
j_call: TRBJ2-7; v_call: TRBV29-1; clone_size: .; d_call: .; cdr3_aa: CSVTYPDGLSYEQYF; cdr3_nt: TGCAGCGTCACGTACCCCGACGGACTCTCCTACGAGCAGTACTTC
j_call: TRBJ2-5; v_call: TRBV29-1; clone_size: many; d_call: TRBD1; cdr3_aa: CSAGTGSRETQYF; cdr3_nt: TGCAGCGCTGGGACAGGGAGTAGGGAGACCCAGTACTTC
j_call: TRBJ1-1; v_call: TRBV24-1; clone_size: many; d_call: .; cdr3_aa: CATSDSLNTEAFF; cdr3_nt: TGTGCCACCAGTGATTCACTCAACACTGAAGCTTTCTTT
j_call: TRBJ2-4; v_call: TRBV7-9; clone_size: few; d_call: .; cdr3_aa: CASSLDALFQYF; cdr3_nt: TGTGCCAGCAGCTTAGACGCTCTGTTTCAGTACTTC
j_call: TRBJ2-5; v_call: TRBV29-1; clone_size: many; d_call: .; cdr3_aa: CSVELEGPETQYF; cdr3_nt: TGCAGCGTTGAATTGGAGGGACCAGAGACCCAGTACTTC
j_call: TRBJ1-2; v_call: TRBV28; clone_size: many; d_call: TRBD1; cdr3_aa: CASRETGGYGYTF; cdr3_nt: TGTGCCAGCAGGGAAACAGGGGGCTATGGCTACACCTTC
j_call: TRBJ2-2; v_call: TRBV10-2; clone_size: few; d_call: .; cdr3_aa: CASSEFANTGELFF; cdr3_nt: TGCGCCAGCAGCGAGTTCGCGAACACCGGGGAGCTGTTTTTT
j_call: TRBJ1-5; v_call: TRBV6-2/TRBV6-3; clone_size: .; d_call: TRBD1; cdr3_aa: CASSYLRDRSRNQPQHF; cdr3_nt: TGTGCCAGCAGTTACTTACGGGACAGGTCTCGCAATCAGCCCCAGCATTTT
j_call: TRBJ1-3; v_call: TRBV7-9; clone_size: many; d_call: .; cdr3_aa: CASSPGRDGNTIYF; cdr3_nt: TGTGCCAGCAGCCCCGGCAGGGACGGAAACACCATATATTTT
j_call: TRBJ2-7; v_call: TRBV7-9; clone_size: many; d_call: .; cdr3_aa: CASIDTGSGEQYF; cdr3_nt: TGTGCCAGCATCGATACAGGGTCGGGGGAGCAGTACTTC
j_call: TRBJ2-2; v_call: TRBV27; clone_size: many; d_call: .; cdr3_aa: CASSLRAGLNTGELFF; cdr3_nt: TGTGCCAGCAGTTTAAGGGCAGGATTGAACACCGGGGAGCTGTTTTTT
j_call: TRBJ2-2; v_call: TRBV7-2; clone_size: many; d_call: .; cdr3_aa: CASSFSGGKGELFF; cdr3_nt: TGTGCCAGCAGCTTCTCGGGGGGCAAGGGGGAGCTGTTTTTT
j_call: TRBJ1-2; v_call: TRBV29-1; clone_size: many; d_call: .; cdr3_aa: CSVEDLHTGTLNYGYTF; cdr3_nt: TGCAGCGTTGAAGATCTTCATACGGGAACACTCAACTATGGCTACACCTTC
j_call: TRBJ1-2; v_call: TRBV2; clone_size: many; d_call: .; cdr3_aa: CASSDEGAKVYGYTF; cdr3_nt: TGTGCCAGCAGTGACGAGGGAGCGAAAGTCTATGGCTACACCTTC
j_call: TRBJ2-5; v_call: TRBV28; clone_size: once; d_call: .; cdr3_aa: CASSPQGLQETQYF; cdr3_nt: TGTGCCAGCAGTCCGCAAGGCCTCCAAGAGACCCAGTACTTC
j_call: TRBJ1-2; v_call: TRBV27; clone_size: .; d_call: .; cdr3_aa: CASSFLGSRGGYTF; cdr3_nt: TGTGCCAGCAGTTTCCTGGGTAGTAGGGGTGGCTACACCTTC
j_call: TRBJ2-7; v_call: TRBV7-2; clone_size: many; d_call: .; cdr3_aa: CASSGNKSYEQYF; cdr3_nt: TGTGCCAGCAGCGGAAACAAGTCCTACGAGCAGTACTTC
j_call: TRBJ1-5; v_call: TRBV12-3/TRBV12-4; clone_size: many; d_call: .; cdr3_aa: CASTQDLSNQPQHF; cdr3_nt: TGTGCCAGCACCCAGGATCTTAGCAATCAGCCCCAGCATTTT
j_call: TRBJ2-7; v_call: TRBV7-8; clone_size: .; d_call: .; cdr3_aa: CASSLGIPLFYEQYF; cdr3_nt: TGTGCCAGCAGCTTAGGGATCCCATTATTCTACGAGCAGTACTTC
j_call: TRBJ2-5; v_call: TRBV28; clone_size: many; d_call: TRBD1; cdr3_aa: CASSRRTGLQETQYF; cdr3_nt: TGTGCCAGCAGTCGTAGGACAGGTCTTCAAGAGACCCAGTACTTC
j_call: TRBJ1-1; v_call: TRBV2; clone_size: many; d_call: TRBD1; cdr3_aa: CASSPGTGNGNTEAFF; cdr3_nt: TGTGCCAGCAGTCCCGGGACAGGGAACGGGAACACTGAAGCTTTCTTT
j_call: TRBJ2-7; v_call: TRBV28; clone_size: many; d_call: .; cdr3_aa: CASSLAYYEQYF; cdr3_nt: TGTGCCAGCAGTCTCGCCTACTACGAGCAGTACTTC
j_call: TRBJ2-7; v_call: TRBV7-3; clone_size: many; d_call: .; cdr3_aa: CASGSVEQYF; cdr3_nt: TGTGCCAGCGGGAGCGTGGAGCAGTACTTC
j_call: TRBJ1-1; v_call: TRBV5-1; clone_size: many; d_call: TRBD1; cdr3_aa: CASSPIGGSQEAFF; cdr3_nt: TGCGCCAGCAGCCCCATAGGGGGCAGCCAAGAAGCTTTCTTT
j_call: TRBJ2-2; v_call: TRBV19; clone_size: few; d_call: TRBD1; cdr3_aa: CASSMTGGSDTGELFF; cdr3_nt: TGTGCCAGTAGTATGACAGGGGGCTCGGACACCGGGGAGCTGTTTTTT
j_call: TRBJ2-5; v_call: TRBV24-1; clone_size: few; d_call: TRBD2; cdr3_aa: CATSDRLAGETQYF; cdr3_nt: TGTGCCACCAGTGATAGACTAGCGGGAGAGACCCAGTACTTC
j_call: TRBJ1-3; v_call: TRBV28; clone_size: once; d_call: .; cdr3_aa: CASSWEGNTIYF; cdr3_nt: TGTGCCAGCAGCTGGGAGGGAAACACCATATATTTT
j_call: TRBJ2-2; v_call: TRBV12-3/TRBV12-4; clone_size: many; d_call: TRBD2; cdr3_aa: CASSLVAGSTGELFF; cdr3_nt: TGTGCCAGCAGTTTGGTAGCGGGAAGCACCGGGGAGCTGTTTTTT
j_call: TRBJ2-5; v_call: TRBV20-1; clone_size: many; d_call: TRBD2; cdr3_aa: CSARGLAGDQETQYF; cdr3_nt: TGCAGTGCTAGAGGACTAGCGGGAGACCAAGAGACCCAGTACTTC
j_call: TRBJ1-5; v_call: TRBV12-3/TRBV12-4; clone_size: many; d_call: TRBD1; cdr3_aa: CASRSPGQGYQPQHF; cdr3_nt: TGTGCCAGCAGATCCCCGGGACAGGGGTATCAGCCCCAGCATTTT
j_call: TRBJ2-7; v_call: TRBV12-3/TRBV12-4; clone_size: many; d_call: .; cdr3_aa: CASSQGSPYEQYF; cdr3_nt: TGTGCCAGCAGCCAGGGGTCCCCCTACGAGCAGTACTTC
j_call: TRBJ1-1; v_call: TRBV6-1; clone_size: many; d_call: TRBD1; cdr3_aa: CASGTGVDTEAFF; cdr3_nt: TGTGCCAGCGGGACAGGGGTTGACACTGAAGCTTTCTTT
j_call: TRBJ1-5; v_call: TRBV20-1; clone_size: once; d_call: TRBD1; cdr3_aa: CSAREDRGQAQPQHF; cdr3_nt: TGCAGTGCTAGAGAGGACAGGGGGCAGGCTCAGCCCCAGCATTTT
j_call: TRBJ2-7; v_call: TRBV6-5; clone_size: many; d_call: .; cdr3_aa: CASRSPAEGVYEQYF; cdr3_nt: TGTGCCAGCAGATCCCCGGCGGAGGGTGTCTACGAGCAGTACTTC
j_call: TRBJ2-7; v_call: TRBV5-1; clone_size: many; d_call: TRBD1; cdr3_aa: CASRTTGTAYEQYF; cdr3_nt: TGCGCCAGCAGAACGACAGGGACCGCCTACGAGCAGTACTTC
j_call: TRBJ1-5; v_call: TRBV19; clone_size: many; d_call: .; cdr3_aa: CASSMSSGTYNQPQHF; cdr3_nt: TGTGCCAGTAGTATGTCGTCCGGGACATACAATCAGCCCCAGCATTTT
j_call: TRBJ1-2; v_call: TRBV2; clone_size: many; d_call: TRBD1; cdr3_aa: CASSDGTGGSYTF; cdr3_nt: TGTGCCAGCAGTGATGGGACAGGGGGGTCCTACACCTTC